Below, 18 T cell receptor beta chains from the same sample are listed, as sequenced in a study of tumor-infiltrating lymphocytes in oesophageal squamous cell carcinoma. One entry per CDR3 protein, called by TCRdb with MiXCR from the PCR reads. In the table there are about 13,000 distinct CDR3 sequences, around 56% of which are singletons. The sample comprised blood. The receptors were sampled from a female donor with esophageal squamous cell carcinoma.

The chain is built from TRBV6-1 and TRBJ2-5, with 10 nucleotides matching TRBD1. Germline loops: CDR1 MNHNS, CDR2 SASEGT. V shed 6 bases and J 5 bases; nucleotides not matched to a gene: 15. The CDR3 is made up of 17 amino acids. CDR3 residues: CASSKFRQGAGAETQYF. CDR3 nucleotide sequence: TGTGCCAGCAGCAAATTTCGACAGGGGGCCGGGGCGGAGACCCAGTACTTC.

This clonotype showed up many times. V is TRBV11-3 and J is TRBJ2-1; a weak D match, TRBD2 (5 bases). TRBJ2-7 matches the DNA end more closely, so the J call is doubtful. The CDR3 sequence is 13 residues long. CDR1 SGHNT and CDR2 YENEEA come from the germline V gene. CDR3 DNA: TGTGCCAGCAGCTTGAGCGGTTACAATGAGCAGTACTTC. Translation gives CASSLSGYNEQYF.

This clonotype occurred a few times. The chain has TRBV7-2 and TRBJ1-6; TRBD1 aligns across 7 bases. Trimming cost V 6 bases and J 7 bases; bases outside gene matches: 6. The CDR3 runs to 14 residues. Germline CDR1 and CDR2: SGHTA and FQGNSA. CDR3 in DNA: TGTGCCAGCAGATGGACAGGCCTCAATTCACCCCTCCACTTT. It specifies CASRWTGLNSPLHF.

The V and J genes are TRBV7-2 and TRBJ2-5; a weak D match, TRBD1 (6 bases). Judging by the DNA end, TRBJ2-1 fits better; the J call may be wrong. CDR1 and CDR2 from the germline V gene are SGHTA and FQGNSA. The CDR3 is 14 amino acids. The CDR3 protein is CASSLARGSYEQFF. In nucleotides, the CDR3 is TGTGCCAGCAGCTTAGCTAGGGGGAGCTACGAGCAGTTCTTC.

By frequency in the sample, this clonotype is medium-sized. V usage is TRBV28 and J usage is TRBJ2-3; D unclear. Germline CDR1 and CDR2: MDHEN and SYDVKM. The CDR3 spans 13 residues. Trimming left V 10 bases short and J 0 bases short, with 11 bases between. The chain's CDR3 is CANRARSTDTQYF. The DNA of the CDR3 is TGTGCCAACCGAGCGAGAAGCACAGATACGCAGTATTTT.

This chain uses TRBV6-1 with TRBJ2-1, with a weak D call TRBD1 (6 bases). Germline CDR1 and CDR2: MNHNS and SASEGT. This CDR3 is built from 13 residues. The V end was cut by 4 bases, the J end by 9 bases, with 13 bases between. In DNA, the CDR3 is TGTGCCAGCAGTGGACAGGCCCAGGCTGAGCAGTTCTTC. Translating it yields CASSGQAQAEQFF.

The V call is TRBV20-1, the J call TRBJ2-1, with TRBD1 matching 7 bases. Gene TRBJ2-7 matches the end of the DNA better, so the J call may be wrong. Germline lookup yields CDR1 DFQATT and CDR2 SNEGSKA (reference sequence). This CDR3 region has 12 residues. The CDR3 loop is CSADRVSYEQYF. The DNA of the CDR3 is TGCAGTGCAGACAGGGTGTCCTACGAGCAGTACTTC.

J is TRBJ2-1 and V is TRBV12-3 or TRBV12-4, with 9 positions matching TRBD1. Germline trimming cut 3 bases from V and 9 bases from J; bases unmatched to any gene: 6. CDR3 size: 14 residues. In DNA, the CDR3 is TGTGCCAGCAGTTTCTTACAGGGGGCGGTTGAGCAGTTCTTC. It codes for CASSFLQGAVEQFF.

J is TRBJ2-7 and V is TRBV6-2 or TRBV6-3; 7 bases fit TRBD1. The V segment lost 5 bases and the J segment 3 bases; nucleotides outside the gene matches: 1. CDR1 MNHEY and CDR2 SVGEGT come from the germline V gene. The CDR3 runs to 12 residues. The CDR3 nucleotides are TGTGCCAGCAGTGGGGACAGCTACGAGCAGTACTTC. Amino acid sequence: CASSGDSYEQYF.

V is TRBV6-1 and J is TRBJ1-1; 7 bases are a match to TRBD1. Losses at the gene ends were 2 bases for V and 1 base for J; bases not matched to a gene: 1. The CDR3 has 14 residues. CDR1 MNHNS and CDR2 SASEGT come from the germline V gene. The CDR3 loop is CASSERDRNTEAFF. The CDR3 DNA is TGTGCCAGCAGTGAAAGGGACAGGAACACTGAAGCTTTCTTT.

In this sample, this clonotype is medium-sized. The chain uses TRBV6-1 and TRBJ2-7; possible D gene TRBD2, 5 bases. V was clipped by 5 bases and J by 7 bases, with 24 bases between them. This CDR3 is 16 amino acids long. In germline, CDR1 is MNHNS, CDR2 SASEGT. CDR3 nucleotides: TGTGCCAGCAGTTACAGCGGCAGGACCAACCGAAGAGAGCAGTACTTC. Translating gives CASSYSGRTNRREQYF.

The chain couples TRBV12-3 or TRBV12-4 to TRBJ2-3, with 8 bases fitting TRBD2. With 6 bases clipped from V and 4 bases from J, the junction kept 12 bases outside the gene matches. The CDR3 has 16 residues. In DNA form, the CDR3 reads TGTGCCAGCAGGTTTCGTCTGGTAGCGGGGCCAGATACGCAGTATTTT. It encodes CASRFRLVAGPDTQYF.

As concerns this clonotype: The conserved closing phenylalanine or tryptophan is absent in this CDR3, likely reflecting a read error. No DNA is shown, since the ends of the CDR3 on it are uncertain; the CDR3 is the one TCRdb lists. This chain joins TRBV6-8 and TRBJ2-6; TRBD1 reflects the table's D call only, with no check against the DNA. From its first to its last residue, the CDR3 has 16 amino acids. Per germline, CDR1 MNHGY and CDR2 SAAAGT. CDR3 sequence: CASSYTYQGAGYTFGA.

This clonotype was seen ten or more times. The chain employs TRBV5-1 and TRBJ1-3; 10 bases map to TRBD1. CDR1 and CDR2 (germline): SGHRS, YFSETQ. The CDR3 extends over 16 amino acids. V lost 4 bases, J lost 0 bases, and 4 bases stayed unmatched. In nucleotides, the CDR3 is TGCGCCAGCAGCGAGGGACAGGGGAGCTCTGGAAACACCATATATTTT. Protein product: CASSEGQGSSGNTIYF.

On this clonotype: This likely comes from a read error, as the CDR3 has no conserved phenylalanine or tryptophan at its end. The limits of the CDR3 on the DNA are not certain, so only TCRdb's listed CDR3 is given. This CDR3 is CASTGTGEFYGYTFGS. The V and J genes are TRBV25-1 and TRBJ2-5; whether TRBD1, the table's D call, matches the DNA was not checked. Germline assignment: CDR1 MGHDK and CDR2 SYGVNS. From its first to its last residue, the CDR3 has 16 amino acids.

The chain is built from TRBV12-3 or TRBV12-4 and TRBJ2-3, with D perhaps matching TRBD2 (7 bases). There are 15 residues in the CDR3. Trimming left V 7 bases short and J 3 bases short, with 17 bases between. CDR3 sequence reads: CASKKGGSLTDTQYF. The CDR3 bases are TGTGCCAGCAAAAAGGGGGGGAGTCTAACAGATACGCAGTATTTT.

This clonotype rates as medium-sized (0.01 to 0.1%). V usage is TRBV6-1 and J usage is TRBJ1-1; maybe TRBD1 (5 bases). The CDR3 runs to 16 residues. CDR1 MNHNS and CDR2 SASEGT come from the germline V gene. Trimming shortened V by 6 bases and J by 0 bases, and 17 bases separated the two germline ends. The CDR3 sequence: CASSSPRGTVNTEAFF. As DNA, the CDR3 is TGTGCCAGCAGCTCACCCAGAGGGACGGTGAACACTGAAGCTTTCTTT.

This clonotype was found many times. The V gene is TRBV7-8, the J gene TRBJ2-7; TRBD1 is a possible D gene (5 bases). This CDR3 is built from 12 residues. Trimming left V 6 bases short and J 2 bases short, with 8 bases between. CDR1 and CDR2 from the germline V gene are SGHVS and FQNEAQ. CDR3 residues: CASRTGPYEQYF. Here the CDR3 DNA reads TGTGCCAGCAGAACAGGACCCTACGAGCAGTACTTC.